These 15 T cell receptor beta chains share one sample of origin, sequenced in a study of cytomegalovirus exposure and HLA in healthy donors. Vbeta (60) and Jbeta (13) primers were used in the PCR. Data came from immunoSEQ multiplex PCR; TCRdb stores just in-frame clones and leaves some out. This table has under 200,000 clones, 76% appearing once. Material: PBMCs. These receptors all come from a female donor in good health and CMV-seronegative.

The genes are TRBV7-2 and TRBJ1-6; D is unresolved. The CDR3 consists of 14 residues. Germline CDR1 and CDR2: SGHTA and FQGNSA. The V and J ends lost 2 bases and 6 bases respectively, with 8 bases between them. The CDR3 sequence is CASSLRRVNSPLHF. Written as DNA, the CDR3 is TGTGCCAGCAGCTTAAGGAGGGTTAATTCACCCCTCCACTTT.

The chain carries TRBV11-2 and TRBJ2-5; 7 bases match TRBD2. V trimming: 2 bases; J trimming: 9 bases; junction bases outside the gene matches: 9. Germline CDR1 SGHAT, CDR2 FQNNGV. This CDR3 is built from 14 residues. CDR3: CASSLNRAGRAQYF. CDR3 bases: TGTGCCAGCAGCTTAAACCGAGCGGGGCGGGCCCAGTACTTC.

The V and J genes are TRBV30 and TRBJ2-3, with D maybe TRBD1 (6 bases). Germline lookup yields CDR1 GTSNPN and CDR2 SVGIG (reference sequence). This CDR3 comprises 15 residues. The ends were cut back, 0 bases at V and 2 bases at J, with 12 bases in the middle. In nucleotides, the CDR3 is TGTGCCTGGAGTGTCCAGGGGTCATTCACAGATACGCAGTATTTT. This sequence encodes CAWSVQGSFTDTQYF.

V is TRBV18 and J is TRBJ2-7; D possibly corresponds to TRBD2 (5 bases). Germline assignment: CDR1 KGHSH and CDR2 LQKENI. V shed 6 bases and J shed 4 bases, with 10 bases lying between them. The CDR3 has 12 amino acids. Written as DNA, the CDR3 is TGTGCCAGCTCCCCCGGACTGTACGAGCAGTACTTC. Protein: CASSPGLYEQYF.

As DNA, the CDR3 is TGTGCCACCACGGAGGGGGCCGTCGGTCAGCCCCAGCATTTT. Protein: CATTEGAVGQPQHF. The chain couples TRBV15 to TRBJ1-5; 7 bases match TRBD1. V lost 7 bases and J lost 6; bases outside the gene matches: 9. Germline V gives CDR1 LNHNV, CDR2 YYDKDF (reference sequence). This CDR3 contains 14 residues.

CDR3 bases: TGTGCCTGGAGCCCCATCAGGGGTGATTATAATTCACCCCTCCACTTT. Protein sequence: CAWSPIRGDYNSPLHF. The rearrangement uses TRBV30 and TRBJ1-6, with D possibly matching TRBD1 (6 bases). The CDR3 totals 16 residues. CDR1 is GTSNPN, CDR2 SVGIG, per germline (reference sequence). Deletions cut 3 bases from V and 4 bases from J, with 16 bases between. The entire variable domain, with the rest obtained from reference TRBV30 and TRBJ1-6, is as follows: SQTIHQWPATLVQPVGSPLSLECTVEGTSNPNLYWYRQAAGRGLQLLFYSVGIGQISSEVPQNLSASRPQDRQFILSSKKLLLSDSGFYLCAWSPIRGDYNSPLHFGNGTRLTVT.

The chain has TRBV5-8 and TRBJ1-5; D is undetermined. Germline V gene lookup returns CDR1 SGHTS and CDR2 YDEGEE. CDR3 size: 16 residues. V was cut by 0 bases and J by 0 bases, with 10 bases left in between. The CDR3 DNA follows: TGTGCCAGCAGCTTGGCCCGGGGATATAGCAATCAGCCCCAGCATTTT. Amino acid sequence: CASSLARGYSNQPQHF.

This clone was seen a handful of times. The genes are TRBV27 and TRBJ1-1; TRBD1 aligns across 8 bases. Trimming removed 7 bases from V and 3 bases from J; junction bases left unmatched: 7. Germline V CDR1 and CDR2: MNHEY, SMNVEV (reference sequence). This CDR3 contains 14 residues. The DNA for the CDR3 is TGTGCCAGCACCCTGACAGGGGTTGACACTGAAGCTTTCTTT. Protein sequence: CASTLTGVDTEAFF.

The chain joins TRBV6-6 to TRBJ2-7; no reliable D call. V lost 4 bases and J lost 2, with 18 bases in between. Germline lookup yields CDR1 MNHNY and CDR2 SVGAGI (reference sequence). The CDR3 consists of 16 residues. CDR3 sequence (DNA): TGTGCCAGCAGTTCCCCCGGCGGCCGAACTACCTACGAGCAGTACTTC. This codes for CASSSPGGRTTYEQYF.

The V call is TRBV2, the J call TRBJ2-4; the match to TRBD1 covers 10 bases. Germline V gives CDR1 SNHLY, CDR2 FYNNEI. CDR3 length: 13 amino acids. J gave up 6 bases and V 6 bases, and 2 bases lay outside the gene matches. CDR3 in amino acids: CASSGTGVNIQYF. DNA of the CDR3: TGTGCCAGCAGCGGGACAGGGGTAAACATTCAGTACTTC.

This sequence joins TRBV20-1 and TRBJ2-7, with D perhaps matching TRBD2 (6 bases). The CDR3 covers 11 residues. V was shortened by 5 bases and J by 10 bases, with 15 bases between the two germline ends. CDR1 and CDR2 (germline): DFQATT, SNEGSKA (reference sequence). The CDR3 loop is CSASPPGEQYF. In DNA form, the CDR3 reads TGCAGTGCTTCCCCCCCGGGGGAACAGTACTTC.

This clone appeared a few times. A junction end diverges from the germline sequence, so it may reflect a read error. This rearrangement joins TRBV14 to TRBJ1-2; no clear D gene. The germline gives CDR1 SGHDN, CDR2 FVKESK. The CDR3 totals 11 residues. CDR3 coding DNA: TGTGCCAGCAGCCCCACGCTCCTCCCAGTCTTC. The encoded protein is CASSPTLLPVF.

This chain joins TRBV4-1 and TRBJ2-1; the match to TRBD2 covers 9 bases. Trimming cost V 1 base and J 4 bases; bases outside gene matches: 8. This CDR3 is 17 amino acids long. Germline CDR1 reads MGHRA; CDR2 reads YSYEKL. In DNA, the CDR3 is TGCGCCAGCAGCCAAGGGGTGGCGGGAGGGTTATACAATGAGCAGTTCTTC. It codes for CASSQGVAGGLYNEQFF.

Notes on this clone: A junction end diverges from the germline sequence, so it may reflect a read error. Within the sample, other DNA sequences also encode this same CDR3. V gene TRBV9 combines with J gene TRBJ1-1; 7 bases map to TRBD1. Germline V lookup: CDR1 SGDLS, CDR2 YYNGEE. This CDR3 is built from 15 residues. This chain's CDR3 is CASSVAETGYTEAFF. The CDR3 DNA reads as TGTGCCAGTAGCGTAGCTGAGACAGGGTATACTGAAGCTTTCTTT.

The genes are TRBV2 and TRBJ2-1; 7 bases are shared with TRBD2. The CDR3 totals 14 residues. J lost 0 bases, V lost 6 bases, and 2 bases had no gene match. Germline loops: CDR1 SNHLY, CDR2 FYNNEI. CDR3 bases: TGTGCCAGCAGGGAGCGGGGCTCCTACAATGAGCAGTTCTTC. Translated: CASRERGSYNEQFF.